The 20 T cell receptor beta chains below were found in one sample sequenced in a study of low-dose radiotherapy and immunotherapy resistance in tumors. Time point noted: after trial treatment. This sample's treatment: LDRT plus nivolumab, ipilimumab, low-dose cyclophosphamide and aspirin (RACIN trial). Gene-specific TRAV and TRBV primers were used for first-strand cDNA, covering alpha and beta chains. With a V-primer adapter and a constant-region primer, TCRs were amplified for 20 to 25 PCR cycles. One entry per CDR3 protein results from TCRdb running MiXCR on the reads. Among 40,000 or so distinct CDR3 sequences listed, about a fifth were seen once. Sequences were derived from PBMCs, sampled after low-dose radiotherapy plus immunotherapy. The receptor set was obtained from a female donor with ovarian cancer.

The sample holds many counts of this clonotype. The chain joins TRBV11-2 to TRBJ2-1, with TRBD2 as a possible D gene (6 bases). V gave up 10 bases and J gave up 4 bases, with 17 bases separating them. Germline loops: CDR1 SGHAT, CDR2 FQNNGV. CDR3 length equals 14 residues. The CDR3 spells CATKGPGAYNEQFF. CDR3 sequence (DNA): TGTGCCACCAAGGGCCCGGGAGCTTACAATGAGCAGTTCTTC.

CDR3 nucleotides: TGTGCCAGCAGCTCCGCACAGGGATTTGCCGGGGAGCTGTTTTTT. This codes for CASSSAQGFAGELFF. The V call is TRBV7-9, the J call TRBJ2-2; maybe TRBD1 (6 bases). Germline V CDR1 and CDR2: SEHNR, FQNEAQ (reference sequence). There are 15 residues in the CDR3. Trimming took off 4 bases at V and 6 bases at J, with 15 bases between the two ends.

This clonotype was detected many times. The chain carries TRBV5-1 and TRBJ2-2; perhaps TRBD2 as D (6 bases). Germline V gene data show CDR1 as SGHRS and CDR2 as YFSETQ. Trimming removed 3 bases at V and 1 base at J, with 13 bases between. CDR3 length: 16 amino acids. CDR3 DNA: TGCGCCAGCAGCTCGTTAGCGGTGGGGAACACCGGGGAGCTGTTTTTT. Translated, it gives CASSSLAVGNTGELFF. Full variable domain (remainder filled in from reference TRBV5-1 and TRBJ2-2): KAGVTQTPRYLIKTRGQQVTLSCSPISGHRSVSWYQQTPGQGLQFLFEYFSETQRNKGNFPGRFSGRQFSNSRSEMNVSTLELGDSALYLCASSSLAVGNTGELFFGEGSRLTVL.

The CDR3 spells CASRREGETQYF. DNA of the CDR3: TGTGCCAGCAGGAGAGAGGGAGAGACCCAGTACTTC. The rearrangement uses TRBV13 and TRBJ2-5; TRBD2 is a possible D gene (5 bases). The ends were cut back, 6 bases at V and 4 bases at J, with 9 bases in the middle. The CDR3 contains 12 residues. Germline V CDR1 and CDR2: PRHDT, FYEKMQ (reference sequence).

DNA of the CDR3: TGCGCCAGCAGCTTGGTAGCGGGGTCCTACAATGAGCAGTTCTTC. This encodes CASSLVAGSYNEQFF. This chain uses TRBV5-1 with TRBJ2-1, with 8 nucleotides matching TRBD2. In germline, CDR1 is SGHRS, CDR2 YFSETQ. The CDR3 spans 15 residues. V was pared by 0 bases and J by 1 base, with 0 bases of the junction left unmatched.

The chain uses TRBV28 and TRBJ2-1; weak D call: TRBD2 (5 bases). V lost 6 bases and J 4 bases, leaving 19 bases between the germline ends. The V gene's germline CDR1 is MDHEN and CDR2 SYDVKM. CDR3 length: 16 residues. The DNA of the CDR3 is TGTGCCAGCAGCGGGATGGTGGGCGCAAGGTACAATGAGCAGTTCTTC. Translation: CASSGMVGARYNEQFF. Filled out from reference TRBV28 and TRBJ2-1, the complete variable domain reads DVKVTQSSRYLVKRTGEKVFLECVQDMDHENMFWYRQDPGLGLRLIYFSYDVKMKEKGDIPEGYSVSREKKERFSLILESASTNQTSMYLCASSGMVGARYNEQFFGPGTRLTVL.

In this sample, this clonotype turned up many times. The J gene is TRBJ2-3, the V gene TRBV6-2 or TRBV6-3; D may be TRBD1 (5 bases). Germline-derived CDR1 and CDR2 are MNHEY and SVGEGT. CDR3 length: 16 amino acids. V was pared by 0 bases and J by 6 bases, with 16 bases between. The CDR3 coding sequence is TGTGCCAGCAGTTACTCTCCGAGTTGGGGCCGGGATACGCAGTATTTT. This codes for CASSYSPSWGRDTQYF.

The chain is built from TRBV4-3 and TRBJ2-1; D possibly uses TRBD1 or TRBD2 (5 bases each). CDR1 is LGHNA and CDR2 is YSLEER in the germline V gene. This CDR3 is 15 amino acids long. The V and J ends lost 4 bases and 9 bases respectively, with 19 bases between them. CDR3 in DNA: TGCGCCAGCAGCCGACCCGGGGCACAGTACGGTGAGCAGTTCTTC. Its translation: CASSRPGAQYGEQFF.

The table lists this clonotype with many counts. J is TRBJ1-3 and V is TRBV7-9; D unresolved. The CDR3 runs 11 residues. V shed 4 bases and J shed 5 bases, with 3 bases lying between them. Germline V CDR1 and CDR2: SEHNR, FQNEAQ (reference sequence). In nucleotides, the CDR3 is TGTGCCAGCAGCTCGAGAAACACCATATATTTT. Protein sequence: CASSSRNTIYF.

This clonotype was observed many times. The chain employs TRBV6-2 or TRBV6-3 and TRBJ2-6, with 9 nucleotides matching TRBD1. The CDR3 extends over 17 amino acids. The trim removed 6 bases at V and 2 bases at J, leaving 8 bases unmatched. In germline, CDR1 is MNHEY, CDR2 SVGEGT. As DNA, the CDR3 is TGTGCCAGCAGCCCCGGGACAGGGTTTGCTGGGGCCAACGTCCTGACTTTC. Translation gives CASSPGTGFAGANVLTF.

This clonotype was counted once. It is likely a read error: a sequence one base away is far more abundant. This sequence joins TRBV6-8 and TRBJ2-4, with TRBD1 matching over 7 bases. V lost 5 bases to trimming and J lost 13 bases; unmatched junction nucleotides: 11. Germline V CDR1 and CDR2: MNHGY, SAAAGT. This CDR3 spans 13 amino acids. This CDR3 reads CASSLRQGWEQYF. CDR3 nucleotides: TGTGCCAGCAGTCTTAGACAGGGATGGGAGCAGTACTTC.

The chain carries TRBV29-1 and TRBJ2-7, with 7 nucleotides matching TRBD2. Germline V lookup: CDR1 SQVTM, CDR2 ANQGSEA. The CDR3 spans 13 residues. V trimming: 4 bases; J trimming: 8 bases; junction bases outside the gene matches: 11. CDR3 sequence (DNA): TGCAGCGTTGCCGGGGGAGGGTACGAGCAGCAGTACTTC. It is translated as CSVAGGGYEQQYF.

This clonotype was counted a few times. A much bigger clone sits one base away, suggesting this may be a read error. V gene TRBV3-1 combines with J gene TRBJ2-7, with TRBD1 matching 9 bases. The trim removed 7 bases at V and 7 bases at J, leaving 11 bases unmatched. Per germline, CDR1 LGHDT and CDR2 YNNKEL (reference sequence). The CDR3 sequence is 14 residues long. The CDR3 loop is CASTQGQGLDEQYF. Written as DNA, the CDR3 is TGTGCCAGCACTCAGGGACAGGGACTCGATGAGCAGTACTTC.

This clonotype has a count of ten or more. V is TRBV12-5 and J is TRBJ1-1, with D perhaps matching TRBD1 (5 bases). Trimming cost V 5 bases and J 2 bases, with 18 bases left between them. The CDR3 covers 16 residues. The V gene's germline CDR1 is LGHNT and CDR2 FRNRAP. CDR3 sequence: CASGNRDGLPNTEAFF. CDR3 DNA sequence: TGTGCTAGTGGTAACCGGGACGGCCTTCCCAACACTGAAGCTTTCTTT.

This clonotype was observed many times. The chain couples TRBV27 to TRBJ1-2, with 7 nucleotides matching TRBD1. Germline assignment: CDR1 MNHEY and CDR2 SMNVEV (reference sequence). CDR3 size: 15 residues. Trimming cost V 5 bases and J 4 bases; bases outside gene matches: 10. CDR3 DNA: TGTGCCAGCAGTCTCGCGGGACAGACCTTCTATGGCTACACCTTC. Its translation: CASSLAGQTFYGYTF.

For this clonotype: The CDR3 ends on some other residue instead of the conserved phenylalanine or tryptophan, so this is likely a read error. The chain is built from TRBV9 and TRBJ2-4; 7 bases align to TRBD2. Germline lookup yields CDR1 SGDLS and CDR2 YYNGEE. J was trimmed by 6 bases and V by 0 bases; bases with no gene match: 12. The CDR3 spans 17 residues. CDR3: CASSVDGGLAATNIQYL. The CDR3 nucleotides read TGTGCCAGCAGCGTAGATGGTGGGCTAGCGGCAACAAACATTCAGTACCTC.

A note on this clonotype: A far larger clone is one base from this, pointing to a likely read error. The rearrangement links TRBV7-6 to TRBJ2-7; 9 bases align to TRBD1. The CDR3 runs 16 residues. Looked up from germline, CDR1 is SGHVS and CDR2 is FNYEAQ. In DNA, the CDR3 is TGTGCCAGCAGCAACCCGGGACAGGGATCATCCTACGAGCAGCACTTC. This translates into CASSNPGQGSSYEQHF.

This clonotype showed up many times. The gene calls are TRBV12-3 or TRBV12-4 and TRBJ1-1; the D gene is possibly TRBD1 (5 bases). CDR3 length equals 12 residues. The germline V and J ends were trimmed by 3 bases and 7 bases, with 9 bases remaining between them. CDR3 nucleotide sequence: TGTGCCAGCAGTTTCACGGGGGGTGAAGCTTTCTTT. It yields the protein CASSFTGGEAFF.

This clonotype was observed a few times. The chain combines TRBV21-1 with TRBJ2-7. TRBV21-1 has pseudogene status. There are 10 residues in the CDR3. The CDR3 loop reads CASRDQEQYF. In nucleotides, the CDR3 is TGTGCCAGCAGAGATCAGGAGCAGTACTTC.

This clonotype was seen only a few times. The J gene is TRBJ1-3, the V gene TRBV5-1, with D unresolved. The CDR3 is 14 residues long. Trimming stripped 0 bases from V and 0 bases from J, with 4 bases between. Germline V gene data show CDR1 as SGHRS and CDR2 as YFSETQ. The CDR3 reads CASSLATSGNTIYF. The CDR3 coding sequence is TGCGCCAGCAGCTTGGCGACCTCTGGAAACACCATATATTTT.